What follows describes a single T cell receptor (beta chain). Its target is not known. The entry originates in a study of post-analysis software for immune sequencing data. Study-level background: The courses of disease that were included comprised relapsing-remitting, secondary progressive and progressive-relapsing multiple sclerosis.

Study observations and caveats: Patients used a handful of TRBV segments, including TRBV5-6, TRBV5-1 and TRBV20-1, more often than controls. Controls had significantly higher normalized Chao1 diversity than multiple sclerosis patients.

cDNA libraries of TCR beta carried unique molecular identifiers. Each sample of roughly 0.95 to 10 million input T cells yielded about 500,000 cDNA molecules, so each molecule approximated one T cell. TCRdb called the PCR reads again in MiXCR, with one record for every CDR3 protein. The profile shows roughly 650,000 distinct CDR3 sequences, approximately 60% of them singletons. V lost 10 bases and J lost 4, with 22 bases in between. The germline V gene has CDR1 ENHRY and CDR2 SYGVKD. This CDR3 contains 15 residues. The clonotype was recovered from a girl aged 2-10 years with multiple sclerosis. Sequenced: blood. The V call is TRBV10-3, the J call TRBJ2-5; maybe TRBD2 (5 bases). The CDR3 region has the DNA TGTGCCACTAACTTGGAGGCTAGGAAAGGAGAGACCCAGTACTTC. Translation: CATNLEARKGETQYF.